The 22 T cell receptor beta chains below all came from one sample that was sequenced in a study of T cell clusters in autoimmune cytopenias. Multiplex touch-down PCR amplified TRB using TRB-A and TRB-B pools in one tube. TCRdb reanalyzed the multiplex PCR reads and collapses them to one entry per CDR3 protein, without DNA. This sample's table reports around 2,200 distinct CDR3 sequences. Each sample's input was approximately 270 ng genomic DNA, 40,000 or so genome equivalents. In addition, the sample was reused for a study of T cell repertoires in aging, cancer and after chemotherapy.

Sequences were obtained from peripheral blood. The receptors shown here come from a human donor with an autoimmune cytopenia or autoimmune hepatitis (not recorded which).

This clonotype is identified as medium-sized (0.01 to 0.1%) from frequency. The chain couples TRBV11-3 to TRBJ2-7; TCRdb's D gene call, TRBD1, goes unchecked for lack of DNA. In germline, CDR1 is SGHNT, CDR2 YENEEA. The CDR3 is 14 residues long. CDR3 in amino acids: CASSLGPYDGEQYF.

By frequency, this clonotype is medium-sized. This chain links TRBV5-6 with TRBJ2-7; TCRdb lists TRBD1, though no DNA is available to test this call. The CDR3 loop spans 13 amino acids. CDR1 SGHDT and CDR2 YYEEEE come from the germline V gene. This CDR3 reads CASRPNAGGEQYF.

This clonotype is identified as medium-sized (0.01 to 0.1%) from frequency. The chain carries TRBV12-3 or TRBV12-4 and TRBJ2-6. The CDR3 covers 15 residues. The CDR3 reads CASSFLGSGANVLTF.

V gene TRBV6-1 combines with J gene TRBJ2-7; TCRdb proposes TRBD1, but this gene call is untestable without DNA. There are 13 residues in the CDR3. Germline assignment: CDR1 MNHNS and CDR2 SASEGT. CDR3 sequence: CASSEALRGGQYF.

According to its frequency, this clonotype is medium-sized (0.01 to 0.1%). CDR3 residues: CAWSPGPGSNEKLFF. This chain links TRBV30 with TRBJ1-4; the D call of TRBD1 rests on TCRdb alone, since no DNA is present to check it. The CDR3 is 15 amino acids. Germline CDR1 GTSNPN, CDR2 SVGIG (reference sequence).

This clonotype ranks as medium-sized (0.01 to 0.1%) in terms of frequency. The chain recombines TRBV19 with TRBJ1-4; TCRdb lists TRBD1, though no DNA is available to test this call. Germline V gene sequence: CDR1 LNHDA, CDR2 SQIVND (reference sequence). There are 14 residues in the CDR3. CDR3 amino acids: CASRQLGGNEKLFF.

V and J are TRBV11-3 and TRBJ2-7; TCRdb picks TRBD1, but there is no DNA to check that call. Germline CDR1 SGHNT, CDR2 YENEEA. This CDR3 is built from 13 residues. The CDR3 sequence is CASSLGQGFEQYF.

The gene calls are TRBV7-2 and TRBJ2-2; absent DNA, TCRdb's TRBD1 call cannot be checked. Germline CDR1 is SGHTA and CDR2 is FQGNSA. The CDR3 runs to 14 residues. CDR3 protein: CASIRGERSGELFF.

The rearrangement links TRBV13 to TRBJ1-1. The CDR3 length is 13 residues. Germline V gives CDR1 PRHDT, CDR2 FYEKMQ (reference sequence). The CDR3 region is CASSLLLIREAFF. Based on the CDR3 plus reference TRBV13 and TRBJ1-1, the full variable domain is AAGVIQSPRHLIKEKRETATLKCYPIPRHDTVYWYQQGPGQDPQFLISFYEKMQSDKGSIPDRFSAQQFSDYHSELNMSSLELGDSALYFCASSLLLIREAFFGQGTRLTVV.

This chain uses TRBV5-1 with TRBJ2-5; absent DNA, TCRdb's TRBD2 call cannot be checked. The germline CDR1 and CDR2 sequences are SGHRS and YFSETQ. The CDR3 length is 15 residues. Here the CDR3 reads CASTGLAGGQETQYF.

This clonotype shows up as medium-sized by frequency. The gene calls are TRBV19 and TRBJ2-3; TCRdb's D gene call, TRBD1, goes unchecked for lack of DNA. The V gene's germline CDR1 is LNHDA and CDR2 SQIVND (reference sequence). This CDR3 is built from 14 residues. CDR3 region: CASSREQLTDTQYF.

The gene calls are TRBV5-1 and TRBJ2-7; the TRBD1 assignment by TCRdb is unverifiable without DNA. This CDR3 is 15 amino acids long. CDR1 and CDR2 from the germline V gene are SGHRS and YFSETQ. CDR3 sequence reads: CASSLGQGARYEQYF.

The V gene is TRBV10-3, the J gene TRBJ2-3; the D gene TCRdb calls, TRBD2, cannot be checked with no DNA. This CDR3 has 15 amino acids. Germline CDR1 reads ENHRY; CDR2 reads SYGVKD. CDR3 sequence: CAIRGLAVEKDTQYF.

CDR3 protein: CASSRQSYEQYF. The V call is TRBV7-9, the J call TRBJ2-7. Germline V CDR1 and CDR2: SEHNR, FQNEAQ (reference sequence). The CDR3 is 12 residues long.

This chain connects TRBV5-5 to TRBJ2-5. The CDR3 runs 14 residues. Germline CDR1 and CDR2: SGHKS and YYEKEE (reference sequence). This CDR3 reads CASSLRGNQETQYF.

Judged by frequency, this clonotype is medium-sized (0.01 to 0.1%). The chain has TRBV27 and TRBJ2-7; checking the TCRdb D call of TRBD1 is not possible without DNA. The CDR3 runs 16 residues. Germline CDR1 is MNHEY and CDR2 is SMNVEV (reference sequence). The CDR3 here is CASSPKQQGFAYEQYF.

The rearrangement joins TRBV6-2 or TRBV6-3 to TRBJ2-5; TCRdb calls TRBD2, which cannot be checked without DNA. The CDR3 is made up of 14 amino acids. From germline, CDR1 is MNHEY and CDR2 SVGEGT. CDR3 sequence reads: CASSYSRGGKTQYF.

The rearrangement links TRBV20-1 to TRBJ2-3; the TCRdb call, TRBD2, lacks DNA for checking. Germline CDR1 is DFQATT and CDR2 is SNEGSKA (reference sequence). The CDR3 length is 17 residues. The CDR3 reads CSAPSGSGSGPGDTQYF.

This CDR3 reads CASSIGTNDNEQFF. J is TRBJ2-1 and V is TRBV6-1; TCRdb's D gene call, TRBD1, goes unchecked for lack of DNA. The CDR3 contains 14 residues. The germline V gene encodes CDR1 MNHNS and CDR2 SASEGT.

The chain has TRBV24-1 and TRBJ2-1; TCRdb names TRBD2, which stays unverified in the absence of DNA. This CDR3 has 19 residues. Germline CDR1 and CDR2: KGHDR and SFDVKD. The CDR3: CATSVGIRAGGHKENEQFF.

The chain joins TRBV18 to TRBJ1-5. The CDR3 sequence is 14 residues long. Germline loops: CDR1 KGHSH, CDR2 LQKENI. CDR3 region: CASSPQGGVQPQHF. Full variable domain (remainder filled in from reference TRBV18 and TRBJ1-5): NAGVMQNPRHLVRRRGQEARLRCSPMKGHSHVYWYRQLPEEGLKFMVYLQKENIIDESGMPKERFSAEFPKEGPSILRIQQVVRGDSAAYFCASSPQGGVQPQHFGDGTRLSIL.

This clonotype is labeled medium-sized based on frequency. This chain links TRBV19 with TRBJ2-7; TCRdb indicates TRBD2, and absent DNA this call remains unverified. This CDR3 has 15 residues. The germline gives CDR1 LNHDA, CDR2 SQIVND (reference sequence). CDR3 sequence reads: CASSIKTSGSYEQYF.